Presented here are 18 T cell receptor beta chains from one specimen sequenced in a study of blood T cell repertoires in COVID-19. Assay used: immunoSEQ multiplex PCR; TCRdb lists only in-frame clones, some missing. The table lists about 110,000 clones, around 89% of them singletons. Sequencing was performed on peripheral blood. The source is a woman of 80 years or more with acute or convalescent COVID-19.

The CDR3 DNA reads as TGTGCCAGCAGTTACTCCCCCTCCTACACCGGGGAGCTGTTTTTT. Translated: CASSYSPSYTGELFF. J is TRBJ2-2 and V is TRBV6-5; no definite D call. The CDR3 runs to 15 residues. Trimming pared 0 bases from V and 3 bases from J, leaving 8 bases between. Germline-derived CDR1 and CDR2 are MNHEY and SVGAGI.

The CDR3 is CASTGGRDRITSEQYF. The DNA for the CDR3 is TGTGCCAGCACCGGGGGACGGGACAGGATAACGAGTGAGCAGTACTTC. This chain joins TRBV28 and TRBJ2-7; 8 bases are shared with TRBD1. The CDR3 is made up of 16 amino acids. The V segment lost 7 bases and the J segment 7 bases; nucleotides outside the gene matches: 18. CDR1 and CDR2 (germline): MDHEN, SYDVKM.

The chain carries TRBV20-1 and TRBJ2-5; D is perhaps TRBD1 (6 bases). In germline, CDR1 is DFQATT, CDR2 SNEGSKA (reference sequence). CDR3 size: 17 residues. V was cut by 3 bases and J by 4 bases, with 24 bases left in between. DNA for the CDR3: TGCAGTGCTAGTAAATTACAGGGCCTAGGGGGTGTAGAGACCCAGTACTTC. This encodes CSASKLQGLGGVETQYF.

The chain has TRBV6-5 and TRBJ1-6; 10 bases are a match to TRBD1. V lost 6 bases, J lost 10 bases, and 9 bases stayed unmatched. Germline V gene data show CDR1 as MNHEY and CDR2 as SVGAGI. This CDR3 has 15 amino acids. CDR3 in amino acids: CASRATGTGVSPLHF. The DNA for the CDR3 is TGTGCCAGCAGGGCCACCGGGACAGGGGTGTCACCCCTCCACTTT.

This clone was counted between two and nine times. This chain connects TRBV7-6 to TRBJ1-2, with a weak D call TRBD1 (5 bases). Germline CDR1 reads SGHVS; CDR2 reads FNYEAQ. The V end lost 2 bases, the J end lost 3 bases, and 7 bases lay between the germline ends. This CDR3 contains 13 residues. As DNA, the CDR3 is TGTGCCAGCAGCTTAACGGGGGACTATGGCTACACCTTC. As protein: CASSLTGDYGYTF.

The V call is TRBV9, the J call TRBJ1-3; TRBD1 matches at 10 bases. Germline V CDR1 and CDR2: SGDLS, YYNGEE. V dropped 4 bases and J dropped 0; count of bases not matched to a gene: 13. The CDR3 is 19 residues long. CDR3 amino acids: CASSHSSGTGDFSGNTIYF. The CDR3 bases are TGTGCCAGCAGCCACTCCTCCGGGACAGGGGATTTCTCTGGAAACACCATATATTTT.

This sequence joins TRBV19 and TRBJ2-7; 7 bases match TRBD1. CDR3 size: 13 residues. Germline V gives CDR1 LNHDA, CDR2 SQIVND (reference sequence). V dropped 6 bases and J dropped 3; count of bases not matched to a gene: 5. CDR3 amino acids: CASREGQYYEQYF. CDR3 sequence (DNA): TGTGCCAGTAGAGAGGGACAGTACTACGAGCAGTACTTC.

This sequence joins TRBV25-1 and TRBJ2-4; 7 nucleotides align to TRBD2. Germline loops: CDR1 MGHDK, CDR2 SYGVNS. Losses at the gene ends were 4 bases for V and 0 bases for J; bases not matched to a gene: 9. CDR3 size: 17 residues. The CDR3 loop reads CASSVISGGLAKNIQYF. The CDR3 DNA follows: TGTGCCAGCAGTGTGATCTCGGGGGGACTAGCCAAAAACATTCAGTACTTC.

V is TRBV5-1 and J is TRBJ1-6, with 11 bases fitting TRBD1. Germline CDR1 is SGHRS and CDR2 is YFSETQ. The CDR3 sequence is 16 residues long. V lost 0 bases to trimming and J lost 7 bases; unmatched junction nucleotides: 3. CDR3 DNA sequence: TGCGCCAGCAGCTTGGGAGGGACAGGGGGAAATTCACCCCTCCACTTT. Translation: CASSLGGTGGNSPLHF.

This clone was counted once. CDR3 in amino acids: CAWSVGGESYEQYF. The CDR3 nucleotides read TGTGCCTGGAGTGTAGGAGGGGAGTCCTACGAGCAGTACTTC. This sequence joins TRBV30 and TRBJ2-7, with D possibly matching TRBD2 (6 bases). Germline lookup yields CDR1 GTSNPN and CDR2 SVGIG (reference sequence). The CDR3 covers 14 residues. Trimming stripped 0 bases from V and 1 base from J, with 10 bases between.

As concerns this clone: Other DNA sequences from this sample encode an identical CDR3 as well. The chain links TRBV5-1 to TRBJ2-7; tentatively, D is TRBD2 (7 bases). Trimming pared 2 bases from V and 2 bases from J, leaving 11 bases between. Germline CDR1 reads SGHRS; CDR2 reads YFSETQ. CDR3 length: 14 residues. CDR3 nucleotides: TGCGCCAGCAGCTTACGGGGGGCCCCCTACGAGCAGTACTTC. Translating it yields CASSLRGAPYEQYF.

The chain recombines TRBV6-5 with TRBJ2-1, with TRBD1 as a possible D gene (6 bases). Germline-derived CDR1 and CDR2 are MNHEY and SVGAGI. CDR3 size: 15 residues. V was trimmed by 2 bases and J by 4 bases, leaving 12 bases between them. The CDR3 DNA follows: TGTGCCAGCAGTTACGGACAGATTTTTTACAATGAGCAGTTCTTC. Its translation: CASSYGQIFYNEQFF.

The V and J genes are TRBV6-5 and TRBJ1-2, with D possibly TRBD1 on 6 matching bases. The ends were cut back, 3 bases at V and 1 base at J, with 12 bases in the middle. The length of the CDR3 is 15 residues. Germline V CDR1 and CDR2: MNHEY, SVGAGI. In DNA form, the CDR3 reads TGTGCCAGCAGTTATGGACAGCCTCTTAACTATGGCTACACCTTC. Residues: CASSYGQPLNYGYTF.

The rearrangement joins TRBV5-1 to TRBJ2-3; the D gene is possibly TRBD1 (6 bases). CDR3 length equals 16 residues. Between the trimmed V and J ends, which lost 0 bases and 4 bases, there was a span of 15 bases. Germline V gene sequence: CDR1 SGHRS, CDR2 YFSETQ. CDR3 DNA sequence: TGCGCCAGCAGCTTGGTTCTGGGGGCCGGGGCAGATACGCAGTATTTT. Translated, it gives CASSLVLGAGADTQYF. Full variable domain (rest looked up from reference TRBV5-1 and TRBJ2-3): KAGVTQTPRYLIKTRGQQVTLSCSPISGHRSVSWYQQTPGQGLQFLFEYFSETQRNKGNFPGRFSGRQFSNSRSEMNVSTLELGDSALYLCASSLVLGAGADTQYFGPGTRLTVL.

The chain recombines TRBV5-6 with TRBJ2-7; no definite D call. From germline, CDR1 is SGHDT and CDR2 YYEEEE. The length of the CDR3 is 12 residues. V gave up 6 bases and J gave up 3 bases, with 10 bases separating them. As DNA, the CDR3 is TGTGCCAGCAATTACGGTGGCTACGAGCAGTACTTC. This translates into CASNYGGYEQYF.

This chain joins TRBV29-1 and TRBJ2-2, with unresolved D. The length of the CDR3 is 13 residues. Germline V gene lookup returns CDR1 SQVTM and CDR2 ANQGSEA. Trimming pared 1 base from V and 6 bases from J, leaving 9 bases between. The CDR3 nucleotides are TGCAGCGTTGAAGCTATTAACTCCGGGGAGCTGTTTTTT. It codes for CSVEAINSGELFF.

V gene TRBV4-1 combines with J gene TRBJ2-5; 11 bases agree with TRBD2. The CDR3 totals 17 residues. CDR1 is MGHRA and CDR2 is YSYEKL in the germline V gene. J gave up 4 bases and V 1 base, and 8 bases lay outside the gene matches. Written as DNA, the CDR3 is TGCGCCAGCAGCCAAGGAAATAGCGGGGGGGCCGGAGAGACCCAGTACTTC. The encoded protein is CASSQGNSGGAGETQYF.

This sequence joins TRBV11-2 and TRBJ2-1, with a tentative D call TRBD1 (6 bases). The CDR3 has 13 amino acids. V was shortened by 4 bases and J by 8 bases, with 12 bases between the two germline ends. CDR1 and CDR2 (germline): SGHAT, FQNNGV. CDR3 sequence: CASSYPQGHEQFF. CDR3 sequence (DNA): TGTGCCAGCAGCTACCCACAGGGCCATGAGCAGTTCTTC.